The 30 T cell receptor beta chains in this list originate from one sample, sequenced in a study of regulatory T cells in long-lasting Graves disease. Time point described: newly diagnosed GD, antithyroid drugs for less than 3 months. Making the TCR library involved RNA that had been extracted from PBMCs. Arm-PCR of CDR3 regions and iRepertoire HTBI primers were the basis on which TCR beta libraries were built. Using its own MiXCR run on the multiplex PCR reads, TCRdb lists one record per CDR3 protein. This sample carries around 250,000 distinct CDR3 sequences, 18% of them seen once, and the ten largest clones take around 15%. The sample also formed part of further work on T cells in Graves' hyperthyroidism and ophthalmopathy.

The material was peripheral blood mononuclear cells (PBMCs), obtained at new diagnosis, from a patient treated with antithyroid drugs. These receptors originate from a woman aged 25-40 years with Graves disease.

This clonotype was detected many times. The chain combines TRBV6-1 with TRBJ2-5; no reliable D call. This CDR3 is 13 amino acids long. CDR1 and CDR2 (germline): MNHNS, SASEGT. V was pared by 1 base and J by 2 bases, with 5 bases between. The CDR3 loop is CASSEGQQETQYF. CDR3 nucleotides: TGTGCCAGCAGTGAAGGGCAGCAAGAGACCCAGTACTTC.

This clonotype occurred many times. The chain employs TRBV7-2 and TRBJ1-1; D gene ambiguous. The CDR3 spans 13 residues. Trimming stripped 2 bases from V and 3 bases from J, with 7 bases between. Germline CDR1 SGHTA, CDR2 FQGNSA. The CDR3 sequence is CASSLSTHTEAFF. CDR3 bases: TGTGCCAGCAGCTTATCCACCCACACTGAAGCTTTCTTT.

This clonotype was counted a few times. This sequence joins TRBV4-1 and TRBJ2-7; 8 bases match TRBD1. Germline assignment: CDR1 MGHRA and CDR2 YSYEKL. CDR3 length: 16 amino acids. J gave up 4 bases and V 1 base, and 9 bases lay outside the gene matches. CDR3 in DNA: TGCGCCAGCAGCCAAGTAAGACAGGGGAGTGTATACGAGCAGTACTTC. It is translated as CASSQVRQGSVYEQYF.

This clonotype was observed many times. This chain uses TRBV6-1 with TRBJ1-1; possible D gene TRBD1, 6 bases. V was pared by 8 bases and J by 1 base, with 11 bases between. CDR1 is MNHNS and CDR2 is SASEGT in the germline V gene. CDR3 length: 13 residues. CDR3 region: CASRGHENTEAFF. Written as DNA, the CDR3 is TGTGCCAGCCGGGGACACGAGAACACTGAAGCTTTCTTT.

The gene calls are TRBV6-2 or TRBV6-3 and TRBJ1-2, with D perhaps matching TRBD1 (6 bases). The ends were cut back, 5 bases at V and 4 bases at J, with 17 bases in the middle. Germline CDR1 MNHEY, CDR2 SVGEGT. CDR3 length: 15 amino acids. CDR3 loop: CASSEIRGSGYGYTF. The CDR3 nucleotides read TGTGCCAGCAGTGAAATCAGGGGTTCGGGCTATGGCTACACCTTC.

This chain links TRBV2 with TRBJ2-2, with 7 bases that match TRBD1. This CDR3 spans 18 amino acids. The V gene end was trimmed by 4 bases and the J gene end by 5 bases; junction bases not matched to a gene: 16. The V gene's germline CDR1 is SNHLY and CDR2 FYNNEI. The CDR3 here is CASSGRTADTGVTGELFF. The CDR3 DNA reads TGTGCCAGCAGTGGACGGACAGCTGATACAGGGGTGACCGGGGAGCTGTTTTTT.

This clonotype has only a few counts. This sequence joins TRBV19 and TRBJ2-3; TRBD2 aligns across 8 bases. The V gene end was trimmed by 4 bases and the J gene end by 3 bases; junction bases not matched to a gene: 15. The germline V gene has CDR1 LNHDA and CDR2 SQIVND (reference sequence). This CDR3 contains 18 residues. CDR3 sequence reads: CASSNYGLAGGGTDTQYF. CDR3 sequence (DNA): TGTGCCAGTAGTAACTATGGCCTAGCGGGCGGGGGAACAGATACGCAGTATTTT.

CDR3 sequence reads: CAISRQGEYQETQYF. Written as DNA, the CDR3 is TGTGCCATCAGTCGCCAGGGGGAGTACCAAGAGACCCAGTACTTC. The chain combines TRBV10-3 with TRBJ2-5, with 7 bases aligning to TRBD1. Germline V gene lookup returns CDR1 ENHRY and CDR2 SYGVKD. The CDR3 sequence is 15 residues long. The junction had 6 bases not matched to a gene; V was cut back by 5 bases and J by 0 bases.

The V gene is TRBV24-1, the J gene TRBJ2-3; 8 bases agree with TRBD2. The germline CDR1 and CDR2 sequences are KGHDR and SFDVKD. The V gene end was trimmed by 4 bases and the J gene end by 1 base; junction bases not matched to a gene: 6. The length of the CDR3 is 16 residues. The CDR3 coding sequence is TGTGCCACCAGTGAGGCCCAAGCGGGGGGCACAGATACGCAGTATTTT. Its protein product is CATSEAQAGGTDTQYF.

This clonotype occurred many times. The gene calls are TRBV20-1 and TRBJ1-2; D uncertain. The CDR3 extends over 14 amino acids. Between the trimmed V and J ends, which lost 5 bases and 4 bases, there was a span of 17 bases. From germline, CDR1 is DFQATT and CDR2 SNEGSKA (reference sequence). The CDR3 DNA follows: TGCAGTGCTCCGGTAGGAGTCAGAACCTATGGCTACACCTTC. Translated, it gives CSAPVGVRTYGYTF.

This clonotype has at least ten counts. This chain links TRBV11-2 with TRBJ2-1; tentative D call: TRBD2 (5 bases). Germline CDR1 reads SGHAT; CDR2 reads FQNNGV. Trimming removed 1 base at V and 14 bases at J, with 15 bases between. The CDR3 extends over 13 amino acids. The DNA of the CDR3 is TGTGCCAGCAGCTTAGGCGGTCGTAGCGTGGAGTTCTTC. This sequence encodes CASSLGGRSVEFF.

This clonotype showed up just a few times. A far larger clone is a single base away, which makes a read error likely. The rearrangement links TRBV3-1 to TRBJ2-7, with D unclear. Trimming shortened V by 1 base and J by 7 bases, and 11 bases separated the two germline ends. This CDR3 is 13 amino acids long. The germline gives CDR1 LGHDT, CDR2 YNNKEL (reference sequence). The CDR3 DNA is TGTGCCAGCAGCCAAGGCTCCTACAATGAGCAGTACTTC. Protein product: CASSQGSYNEQYF.

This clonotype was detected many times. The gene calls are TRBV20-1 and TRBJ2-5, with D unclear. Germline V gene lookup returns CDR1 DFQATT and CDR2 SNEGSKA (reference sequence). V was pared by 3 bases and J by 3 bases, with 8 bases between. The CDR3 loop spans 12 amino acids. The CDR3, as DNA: TGCAGTGCTAGGACGGACGAAGAGACCCAGTACTTC. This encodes CSARTDEETQYF.

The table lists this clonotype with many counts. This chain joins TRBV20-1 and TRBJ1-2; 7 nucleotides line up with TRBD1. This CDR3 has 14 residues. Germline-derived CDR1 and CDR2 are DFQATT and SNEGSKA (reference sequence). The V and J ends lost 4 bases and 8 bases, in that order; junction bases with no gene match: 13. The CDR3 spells CSATPPTGTRGYTF. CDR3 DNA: TGCAGTGCTACCCCCCCGACAGGGACTCGGGGCTACACCTTC.

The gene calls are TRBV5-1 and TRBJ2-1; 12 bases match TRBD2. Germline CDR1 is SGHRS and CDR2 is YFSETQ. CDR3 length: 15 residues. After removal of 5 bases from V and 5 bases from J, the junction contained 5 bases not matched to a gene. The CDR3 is CASRRTSGIDNEQFF. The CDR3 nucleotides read TGCGCCAGCAGAAGGACTAGCGGGATCGACAATGAGCAGTTCTTC.

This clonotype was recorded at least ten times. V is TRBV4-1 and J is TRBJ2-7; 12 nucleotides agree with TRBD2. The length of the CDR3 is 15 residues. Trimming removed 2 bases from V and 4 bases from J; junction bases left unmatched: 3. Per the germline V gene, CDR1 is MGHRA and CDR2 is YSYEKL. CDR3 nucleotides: TGCGCCAGCAGCCAAAGACTAGCGGGGGTGTACGAGCAGTACTTC. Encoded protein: CASSQRLAGVYEQYF.

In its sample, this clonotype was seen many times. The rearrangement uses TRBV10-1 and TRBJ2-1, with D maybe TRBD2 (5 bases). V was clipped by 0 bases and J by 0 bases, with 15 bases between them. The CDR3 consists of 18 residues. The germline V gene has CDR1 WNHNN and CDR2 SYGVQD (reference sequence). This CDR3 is CASSESTLVGSSYNEQFF. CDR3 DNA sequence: TGCGCCAGCAGTGAGTCGACTTTAGTAGGGAGCTCCTACAATGAGCAGTTCTTC.

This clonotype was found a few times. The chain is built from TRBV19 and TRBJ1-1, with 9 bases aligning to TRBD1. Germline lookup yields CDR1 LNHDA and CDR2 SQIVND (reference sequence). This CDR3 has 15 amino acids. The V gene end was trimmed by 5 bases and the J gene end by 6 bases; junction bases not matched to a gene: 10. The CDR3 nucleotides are TGTGCCAGTAGTGGGAGACAGGGGGGTGGCCCTGAAGCTTTCTTT. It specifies CASSGRQGGGPEAFF.

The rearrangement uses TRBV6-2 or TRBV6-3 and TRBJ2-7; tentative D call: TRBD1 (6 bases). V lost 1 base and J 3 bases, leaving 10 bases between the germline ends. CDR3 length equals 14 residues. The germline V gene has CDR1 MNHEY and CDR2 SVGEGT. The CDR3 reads CASSYYRQDYEQYF. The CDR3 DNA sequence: TGTGCCAGCAGTTACTACCGACAGGACTACGAGCAGTACTTC.

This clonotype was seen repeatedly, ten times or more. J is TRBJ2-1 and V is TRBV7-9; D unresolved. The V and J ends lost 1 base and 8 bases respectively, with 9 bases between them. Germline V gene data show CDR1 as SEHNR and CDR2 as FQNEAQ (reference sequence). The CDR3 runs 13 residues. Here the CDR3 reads CASSLVGSHEQFF. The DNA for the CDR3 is TGTGCCAGCAGCTTAGTGGGGTCCCATGAGCAGTTCTTC.

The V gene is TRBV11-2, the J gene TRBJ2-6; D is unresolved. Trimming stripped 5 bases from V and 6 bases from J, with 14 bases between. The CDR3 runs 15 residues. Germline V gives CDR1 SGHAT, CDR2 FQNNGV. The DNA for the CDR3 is TGTGCCAGCAGCAACCCTGGGCGGTCGGCCAACGTCCTGACTTTC. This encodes CASSNPGRSANVLTF.

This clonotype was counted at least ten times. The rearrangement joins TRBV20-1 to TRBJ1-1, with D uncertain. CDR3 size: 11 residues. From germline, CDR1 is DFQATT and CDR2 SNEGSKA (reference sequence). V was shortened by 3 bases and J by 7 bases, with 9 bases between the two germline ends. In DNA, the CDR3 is TGCAGTGCTAGTCTGGGGAATGAAGCTTTCTTT. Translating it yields CSASLGNEAFF.

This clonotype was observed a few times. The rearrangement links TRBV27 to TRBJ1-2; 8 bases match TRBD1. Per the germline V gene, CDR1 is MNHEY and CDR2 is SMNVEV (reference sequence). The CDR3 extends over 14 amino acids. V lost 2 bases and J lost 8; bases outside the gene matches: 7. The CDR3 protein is CASSLTGGRGGYTF. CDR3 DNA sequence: TGTGCCAGCAGTTTAACAGGGGGGAGAGGAGGCTACACCTTC.

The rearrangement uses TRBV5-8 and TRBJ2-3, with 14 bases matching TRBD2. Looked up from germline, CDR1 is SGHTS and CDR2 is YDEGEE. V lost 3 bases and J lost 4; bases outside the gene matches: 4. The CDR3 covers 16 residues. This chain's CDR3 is CASSSRLAGGPDTQYF. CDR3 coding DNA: TGTGCCAGCAGCTCGAGACTAGCGGGGGGGCCAGATACGCAGTATTTT. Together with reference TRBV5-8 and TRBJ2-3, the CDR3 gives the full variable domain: EAGVTQSPTHLIKTRGQQATLRCSPISGHTSVYWYQQALGLGLQFLLWYDEGEERNRGNFPPRFSGRQFPNYSSELNVNALELEDSALYLCASSSRLAGGPDTQYFGPGTRLTVL.

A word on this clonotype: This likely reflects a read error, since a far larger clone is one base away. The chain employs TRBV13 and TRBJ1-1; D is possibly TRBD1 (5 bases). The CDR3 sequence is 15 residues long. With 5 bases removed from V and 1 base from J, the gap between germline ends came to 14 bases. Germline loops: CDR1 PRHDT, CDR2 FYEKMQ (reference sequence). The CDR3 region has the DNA TGTGCCAGCAGCGCAGATCCGGGGGAGAACACTGAAGCTTTCTTT. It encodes CASSADPGENTEAFF.

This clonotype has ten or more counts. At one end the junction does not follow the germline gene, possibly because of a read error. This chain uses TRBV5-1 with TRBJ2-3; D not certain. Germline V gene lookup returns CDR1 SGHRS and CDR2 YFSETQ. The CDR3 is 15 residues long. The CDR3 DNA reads TGTGCCAGCAGCTTGAGTGGTCCTGCCTCAGATACGCAGTATTTT. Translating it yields CASSLSGPASDTQYF.

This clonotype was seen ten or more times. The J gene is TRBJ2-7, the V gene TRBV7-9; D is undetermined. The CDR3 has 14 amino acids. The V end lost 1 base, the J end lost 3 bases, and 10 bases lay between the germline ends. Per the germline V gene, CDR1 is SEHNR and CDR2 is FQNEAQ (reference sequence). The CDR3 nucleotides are TGTGCCAGCAGCTTAGATGGACGGAACTACGAGCAGTACTTC. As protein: CASSLDGRNYEQYF.

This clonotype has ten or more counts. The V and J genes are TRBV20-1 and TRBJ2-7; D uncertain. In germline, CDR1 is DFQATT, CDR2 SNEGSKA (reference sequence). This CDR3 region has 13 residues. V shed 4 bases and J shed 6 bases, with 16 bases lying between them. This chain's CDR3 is CSAMGLPRREQYF. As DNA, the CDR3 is TGCAGTGCTATGGGTCTTCCACGTCGCGAGCAGTACTTC.

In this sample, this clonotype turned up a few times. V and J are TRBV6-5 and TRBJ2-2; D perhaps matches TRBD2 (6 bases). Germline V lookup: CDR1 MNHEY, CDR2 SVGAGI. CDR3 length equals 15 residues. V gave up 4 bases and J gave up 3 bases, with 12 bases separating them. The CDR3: CASSCRGVYTGELFF. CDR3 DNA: TGTGCCAGCAGTTGTCGCGGGGTGTACACCGGGGAGCTGTTTTTT.

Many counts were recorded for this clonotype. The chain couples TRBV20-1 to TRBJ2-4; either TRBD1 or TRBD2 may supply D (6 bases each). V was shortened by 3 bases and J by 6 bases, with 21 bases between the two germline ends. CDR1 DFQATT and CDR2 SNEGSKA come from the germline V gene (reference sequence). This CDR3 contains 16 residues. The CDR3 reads CSASARDAKGGNIQYF. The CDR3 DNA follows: TGCAGTGCTAGCGCCCGGGACGCAAAGGGGGGAAACATTCAGTACTTC.